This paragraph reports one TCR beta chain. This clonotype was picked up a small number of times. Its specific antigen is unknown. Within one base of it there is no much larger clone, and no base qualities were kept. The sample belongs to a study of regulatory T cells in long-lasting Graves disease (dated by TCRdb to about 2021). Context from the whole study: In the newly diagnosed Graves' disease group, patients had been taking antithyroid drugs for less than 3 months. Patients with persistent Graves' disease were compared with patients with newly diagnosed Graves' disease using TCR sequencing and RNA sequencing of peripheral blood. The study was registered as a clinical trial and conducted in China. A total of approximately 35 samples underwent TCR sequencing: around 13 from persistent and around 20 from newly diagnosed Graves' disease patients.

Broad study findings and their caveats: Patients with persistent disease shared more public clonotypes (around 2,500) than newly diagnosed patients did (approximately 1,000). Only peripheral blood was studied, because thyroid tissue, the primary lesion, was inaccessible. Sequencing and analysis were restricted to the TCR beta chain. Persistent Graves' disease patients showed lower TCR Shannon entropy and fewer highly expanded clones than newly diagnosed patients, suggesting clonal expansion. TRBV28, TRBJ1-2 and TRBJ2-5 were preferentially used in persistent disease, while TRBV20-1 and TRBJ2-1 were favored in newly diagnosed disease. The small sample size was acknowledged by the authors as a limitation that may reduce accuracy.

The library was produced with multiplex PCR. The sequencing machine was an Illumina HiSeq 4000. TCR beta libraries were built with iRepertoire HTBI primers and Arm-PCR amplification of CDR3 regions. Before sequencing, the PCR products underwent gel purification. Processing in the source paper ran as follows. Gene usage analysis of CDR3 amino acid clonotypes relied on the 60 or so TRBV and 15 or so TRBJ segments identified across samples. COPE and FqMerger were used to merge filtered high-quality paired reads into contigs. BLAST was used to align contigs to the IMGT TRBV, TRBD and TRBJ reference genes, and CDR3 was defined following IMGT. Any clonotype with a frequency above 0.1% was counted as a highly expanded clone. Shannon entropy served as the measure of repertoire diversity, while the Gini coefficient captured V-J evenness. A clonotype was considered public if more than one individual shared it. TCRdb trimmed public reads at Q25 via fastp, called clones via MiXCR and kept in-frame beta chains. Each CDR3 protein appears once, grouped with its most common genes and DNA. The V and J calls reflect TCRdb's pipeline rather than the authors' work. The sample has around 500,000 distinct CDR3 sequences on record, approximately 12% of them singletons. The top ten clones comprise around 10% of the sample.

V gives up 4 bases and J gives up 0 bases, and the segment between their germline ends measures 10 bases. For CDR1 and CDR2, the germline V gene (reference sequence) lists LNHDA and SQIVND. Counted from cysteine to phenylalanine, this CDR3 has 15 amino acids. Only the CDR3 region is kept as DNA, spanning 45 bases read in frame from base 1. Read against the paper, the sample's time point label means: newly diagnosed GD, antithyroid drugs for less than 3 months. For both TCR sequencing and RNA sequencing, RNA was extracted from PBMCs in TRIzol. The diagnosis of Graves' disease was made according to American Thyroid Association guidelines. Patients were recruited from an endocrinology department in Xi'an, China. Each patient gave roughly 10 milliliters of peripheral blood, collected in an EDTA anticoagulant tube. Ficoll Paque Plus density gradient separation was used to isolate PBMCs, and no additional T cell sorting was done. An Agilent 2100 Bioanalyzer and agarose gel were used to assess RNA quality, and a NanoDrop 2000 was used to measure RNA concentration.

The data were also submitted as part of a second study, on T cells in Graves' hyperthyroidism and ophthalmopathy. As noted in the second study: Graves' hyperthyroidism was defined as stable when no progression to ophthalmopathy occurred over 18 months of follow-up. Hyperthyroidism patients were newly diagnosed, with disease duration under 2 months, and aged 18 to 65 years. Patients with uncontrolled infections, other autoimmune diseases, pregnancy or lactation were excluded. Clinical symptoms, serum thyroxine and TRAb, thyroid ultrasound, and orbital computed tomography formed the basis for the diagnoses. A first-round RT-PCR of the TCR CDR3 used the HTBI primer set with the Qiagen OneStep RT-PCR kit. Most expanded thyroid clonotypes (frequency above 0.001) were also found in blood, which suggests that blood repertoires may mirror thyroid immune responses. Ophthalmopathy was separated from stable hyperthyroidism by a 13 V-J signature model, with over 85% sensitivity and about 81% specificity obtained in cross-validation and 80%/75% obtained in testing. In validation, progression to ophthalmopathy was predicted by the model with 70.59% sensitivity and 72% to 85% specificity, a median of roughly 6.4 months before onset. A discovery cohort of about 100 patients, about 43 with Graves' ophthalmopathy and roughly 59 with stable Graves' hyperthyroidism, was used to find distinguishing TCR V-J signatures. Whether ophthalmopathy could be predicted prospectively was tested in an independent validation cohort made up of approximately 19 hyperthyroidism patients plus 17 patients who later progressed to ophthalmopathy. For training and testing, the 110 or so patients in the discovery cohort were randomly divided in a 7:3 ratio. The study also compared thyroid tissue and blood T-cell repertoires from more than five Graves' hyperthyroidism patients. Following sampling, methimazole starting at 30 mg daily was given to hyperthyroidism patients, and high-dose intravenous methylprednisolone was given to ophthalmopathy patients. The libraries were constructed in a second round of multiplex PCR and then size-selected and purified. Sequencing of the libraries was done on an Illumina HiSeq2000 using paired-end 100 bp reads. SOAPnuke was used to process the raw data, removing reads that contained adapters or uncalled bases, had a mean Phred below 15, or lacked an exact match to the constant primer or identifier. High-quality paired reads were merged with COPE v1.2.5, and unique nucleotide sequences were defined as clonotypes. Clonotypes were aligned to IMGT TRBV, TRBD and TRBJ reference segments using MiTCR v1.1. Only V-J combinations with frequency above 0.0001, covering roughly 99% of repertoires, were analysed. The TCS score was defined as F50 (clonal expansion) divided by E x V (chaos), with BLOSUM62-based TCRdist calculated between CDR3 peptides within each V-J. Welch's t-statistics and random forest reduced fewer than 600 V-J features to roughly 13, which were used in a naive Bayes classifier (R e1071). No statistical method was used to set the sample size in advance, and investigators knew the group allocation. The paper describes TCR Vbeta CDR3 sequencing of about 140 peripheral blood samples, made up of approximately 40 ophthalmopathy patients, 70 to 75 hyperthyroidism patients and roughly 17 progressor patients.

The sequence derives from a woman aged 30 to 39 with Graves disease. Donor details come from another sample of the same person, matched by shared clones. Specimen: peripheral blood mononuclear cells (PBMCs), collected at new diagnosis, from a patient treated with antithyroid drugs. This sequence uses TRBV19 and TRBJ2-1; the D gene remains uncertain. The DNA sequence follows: TGTGCCAGTAGTAAGAAGGGAAGCTCCTACAATGAGCAGTTCTTC. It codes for CASSKKGSSYNEQFF.